This T cell receptor beta chain was recovered during a study of OX40 agonist ivuxolimab in advanced cancers. Study-wide points: The 0.1-3.0 mg/kg partial responders had among the lowest clonal expansion. Mean expanded clone counts were higher in CD8+ than CD4+ T cells.

The CDR3 is 19 amino acids. V shed 0 bases, J shed 2 bases, and the junction held 14 bases outside the gene matches. The germline V gene encodes CDR1 SGHRS and CDR2 YFSETQ. Sequenced by immunoSEQ multiplex PCR; TCRdb stores in-frame clones only, minus some. The table includes more than 70,000 clones, roughly 90% detected once. As regards this clone: Its antigen remains unidentified.

V and J are TRBV5-1 and TRBJ2-1, with 7 nucleotides matching TRBD2. The receptor was derived from an adult with an advanced solid tumor such as melanoma, head and neck, liver or kidney cancer. The specimen comprised CD4+ or CD8+ T cells sorted from blood, sampled in a trial of the OX40 agonist ivuxolimab. In nucleotides, the CDR3 is TGCGCCAGCAGCTTGGGTCTGTTAGGGCTAGCGGACGCCTACAATGAGCAGTTCTTC. Protein sequence: CASSLGLLGLADAYNEQFF.